In this sample, the clone carrying this T cell receptor beta chain turned up a few times. Antigen specificity is unknown. The assay was immunoSEQ multiplex PCR, and TCRdb's table has in-frame clones only and misses some. The repertoire has tens of thousands of clones, 85% to 95% of them found once; the top ten carry about 7.8%. This entry comes from a study of PD-1 blockade in classical Hodgkin lymphoma. This CDR3 has 14 residues. V was clipped by 1 base and J by 3 bases, with 10 bases between them. Germline V gene sequence: CDR1 MNHNS, CDR2 SASEGT. The study's findings and limits: When set against healthy donors, newly diagnosed patients were reported to show lower baseline TCR diversity.

Patients all relapsed after autologous stem cell transplantation, and there was variation in brentuximab vedotin exposure. This sample comprised peripheral blood mononuclear cells (PBMCs), obtained at baseline. This clonotype was sampled from a human donor with classical Hodgkin lymphoma. The chain carries TRBV6-1 and TRBJ2-7; D possibly uses TRBD1 or TRBD2 (5 bases each). The DNA for the CDR3 is TGTGCCAGCAGTGAAGACGGGGCCTACTACGAGCAGTACTTC. The encoded protein is CASSEDGAYYEQYF.